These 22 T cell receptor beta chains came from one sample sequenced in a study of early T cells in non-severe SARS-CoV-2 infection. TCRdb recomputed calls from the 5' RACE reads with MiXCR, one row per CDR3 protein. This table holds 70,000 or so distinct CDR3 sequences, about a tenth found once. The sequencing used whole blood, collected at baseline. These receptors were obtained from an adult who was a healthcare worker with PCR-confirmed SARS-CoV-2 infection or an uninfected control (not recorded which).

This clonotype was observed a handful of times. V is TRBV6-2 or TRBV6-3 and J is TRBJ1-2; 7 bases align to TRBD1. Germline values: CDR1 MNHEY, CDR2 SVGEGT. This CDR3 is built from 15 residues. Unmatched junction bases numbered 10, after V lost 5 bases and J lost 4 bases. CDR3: CASSHTPGQTYGYTF. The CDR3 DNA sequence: TGTGCCAGCAGTCACACTCCGGGACAGACCTATGGCTACACCTTC.

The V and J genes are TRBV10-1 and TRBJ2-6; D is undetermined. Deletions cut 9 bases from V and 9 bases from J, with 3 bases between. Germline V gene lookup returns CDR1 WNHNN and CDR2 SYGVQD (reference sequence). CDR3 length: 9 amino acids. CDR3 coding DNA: TGCGCCAGACGCAACGTCCTGACTTTC. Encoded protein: CARRNVLTF.

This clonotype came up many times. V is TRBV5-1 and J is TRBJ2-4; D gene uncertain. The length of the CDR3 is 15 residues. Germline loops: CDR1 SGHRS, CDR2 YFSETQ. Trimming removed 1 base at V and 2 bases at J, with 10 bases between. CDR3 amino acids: CASSLWEATKNIQYF. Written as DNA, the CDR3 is TGCGCCAGCAGCTTGTGGGAAGCGACCAAAAACATTCAGTACTTC.

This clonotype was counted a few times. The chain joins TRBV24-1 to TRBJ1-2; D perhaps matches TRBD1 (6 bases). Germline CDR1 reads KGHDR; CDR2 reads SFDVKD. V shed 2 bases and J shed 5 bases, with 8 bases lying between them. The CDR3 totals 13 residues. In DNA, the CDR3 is TGTGCCACCAGTGATTCCGGACAGTATGGCTACACCTTC. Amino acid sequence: CATSDSGQYGYTF.

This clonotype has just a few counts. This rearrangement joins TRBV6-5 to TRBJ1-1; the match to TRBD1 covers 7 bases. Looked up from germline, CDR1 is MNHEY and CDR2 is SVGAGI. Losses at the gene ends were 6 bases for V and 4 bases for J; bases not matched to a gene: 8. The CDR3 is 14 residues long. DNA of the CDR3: TGTGCCAGCAGCCCTCGACAGGGAGGCACTGAAGCTTTCTTT. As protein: CASSPRQGGTEAFF.

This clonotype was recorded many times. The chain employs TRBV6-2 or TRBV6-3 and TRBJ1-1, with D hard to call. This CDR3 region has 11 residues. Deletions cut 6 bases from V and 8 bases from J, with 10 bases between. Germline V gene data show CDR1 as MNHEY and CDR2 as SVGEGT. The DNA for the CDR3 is TGTGCCAGCAGCTATGGAAGAGAAGCTTTCTTT. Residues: CASSYGREAFF.

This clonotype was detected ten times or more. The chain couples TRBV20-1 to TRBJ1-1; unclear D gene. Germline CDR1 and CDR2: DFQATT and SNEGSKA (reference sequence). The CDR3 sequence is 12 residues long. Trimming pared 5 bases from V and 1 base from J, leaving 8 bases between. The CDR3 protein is CSARSGNTEAFF. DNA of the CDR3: TGCAGTGCTCGTTCAGGGAACACTGAAGCTTTCTTT.

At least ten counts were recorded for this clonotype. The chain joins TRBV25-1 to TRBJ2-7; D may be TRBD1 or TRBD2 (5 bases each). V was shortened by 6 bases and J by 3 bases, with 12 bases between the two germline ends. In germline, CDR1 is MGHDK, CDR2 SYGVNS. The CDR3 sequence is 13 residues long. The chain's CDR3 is CASSRDGLYEQYF. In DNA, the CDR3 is TGTGCCAGCAGCCGGGACGGGCTCTACGAGCAGTACTTC.

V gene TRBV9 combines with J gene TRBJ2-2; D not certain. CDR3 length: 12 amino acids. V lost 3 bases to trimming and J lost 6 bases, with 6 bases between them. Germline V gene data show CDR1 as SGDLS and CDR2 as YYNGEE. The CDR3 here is CASSASSGELFF. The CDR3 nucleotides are TGTGCCAGCAGCGCCTCATCCGGGGAGCTGTTTTTT.

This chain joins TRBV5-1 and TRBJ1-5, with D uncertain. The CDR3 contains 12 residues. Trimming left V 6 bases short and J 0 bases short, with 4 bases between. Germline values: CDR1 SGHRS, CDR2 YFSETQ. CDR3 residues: CASIHSNQPQHF. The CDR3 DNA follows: TGCGCCAGCATACATAGCAATCAGCCCCAGCATTTT.

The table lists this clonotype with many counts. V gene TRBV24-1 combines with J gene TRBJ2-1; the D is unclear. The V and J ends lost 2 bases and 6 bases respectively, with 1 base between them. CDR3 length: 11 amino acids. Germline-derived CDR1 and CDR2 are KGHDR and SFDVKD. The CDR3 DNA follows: TGTGCCACCAGTGATTCCAATGAGCAGTTCTTC. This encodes CATSDSNEQFF.

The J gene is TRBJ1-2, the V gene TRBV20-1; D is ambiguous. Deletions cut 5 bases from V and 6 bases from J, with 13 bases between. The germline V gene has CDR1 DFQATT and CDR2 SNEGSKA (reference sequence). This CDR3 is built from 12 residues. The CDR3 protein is CSAPGFLHGYTF. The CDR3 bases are TGCAGTGCTCCGGGATTCTTACATGGCTACACCTTC.

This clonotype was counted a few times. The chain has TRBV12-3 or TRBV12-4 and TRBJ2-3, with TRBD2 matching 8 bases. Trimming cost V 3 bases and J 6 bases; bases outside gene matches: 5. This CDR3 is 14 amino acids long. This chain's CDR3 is CASSFGGALDTQYF. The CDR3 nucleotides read TGTGCCAGCAGTTTCGGGGGGGCGTTGGATACGCAGTATTTT.

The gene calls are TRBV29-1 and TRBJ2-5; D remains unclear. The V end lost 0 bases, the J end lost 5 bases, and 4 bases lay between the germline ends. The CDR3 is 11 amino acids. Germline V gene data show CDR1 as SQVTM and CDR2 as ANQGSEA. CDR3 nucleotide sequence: TGCAGCGTTGAAGAAGGGGAGACCCAGTACTTC. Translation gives CSVEEGETQYF.

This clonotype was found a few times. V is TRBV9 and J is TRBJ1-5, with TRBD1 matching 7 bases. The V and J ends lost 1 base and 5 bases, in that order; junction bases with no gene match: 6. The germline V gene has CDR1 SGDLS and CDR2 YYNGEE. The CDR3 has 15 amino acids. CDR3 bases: TGTGCCAGCAGCGTAACAGGGGCGGGGGATCAGCCCCAGCATTTT. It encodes CASSVTGAGDQPQHF.

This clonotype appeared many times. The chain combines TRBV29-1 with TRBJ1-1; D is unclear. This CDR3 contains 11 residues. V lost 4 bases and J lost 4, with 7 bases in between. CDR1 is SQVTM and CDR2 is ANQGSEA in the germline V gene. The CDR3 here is CSVGTITEAFF. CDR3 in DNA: TGCAGCGTTGGGACCATCACTGAAGCTTTCTTT.

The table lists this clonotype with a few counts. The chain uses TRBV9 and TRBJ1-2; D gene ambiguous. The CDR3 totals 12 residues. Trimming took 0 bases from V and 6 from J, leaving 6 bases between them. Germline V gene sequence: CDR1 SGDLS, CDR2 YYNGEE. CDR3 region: CASSVEGHGYTF. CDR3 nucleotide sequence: TGTGCCAGCAGCGTAGAAGGACATGGCTACACCTTC.

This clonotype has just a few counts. The CDR3: CASSGLVVGVTEAFF. The CDR3 DNA reads as TGTGCCAGCAGCGGGCTAGTGGTGGGGGTCACTGAAGCTTTCTTT. The rearrangement joins TRBV7-8 to TRBJ1-1, with D possibly being TRBD1 (5 bases). Germline V gene data show CDR1 as SGHVS and CDR2 as FQNEAQ. This CDR3 region has 15 residues. With 5 bases removed from V and 4 bases from J, the gap between germline ends came to 17 bases. The full variable domain, with the rest looked up from reference TRBV7-8 and TRBJ1-1, is GAGVSQSPRYKVAKRGQDVALRCDPISGHVSLFWYQQALGQGPEFLTYFQNEAQLDKSGLPSDRFFAERPEGSVSTLKIQRTQQEDSAVYLCASSGLVVGVTEAFFGQGTRLTVV.

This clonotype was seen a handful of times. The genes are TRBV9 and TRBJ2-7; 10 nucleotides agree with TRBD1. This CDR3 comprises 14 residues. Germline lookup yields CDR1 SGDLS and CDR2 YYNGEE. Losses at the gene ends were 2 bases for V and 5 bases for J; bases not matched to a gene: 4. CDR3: CASSVGTGVDEQYF. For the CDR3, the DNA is TGTGCCAGCAGCGTGGGGACAGGGGTTGACGAGCAGTACTTC.

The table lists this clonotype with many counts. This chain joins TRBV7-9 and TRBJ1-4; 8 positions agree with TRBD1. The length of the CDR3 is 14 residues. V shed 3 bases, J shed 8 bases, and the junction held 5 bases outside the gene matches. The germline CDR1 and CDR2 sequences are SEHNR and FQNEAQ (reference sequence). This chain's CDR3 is CASSFTGGEEKLFF. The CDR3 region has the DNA TGTGCCAGCAGCTTCACAGGGGGGGAAGAAAAACTGTTTTTT.

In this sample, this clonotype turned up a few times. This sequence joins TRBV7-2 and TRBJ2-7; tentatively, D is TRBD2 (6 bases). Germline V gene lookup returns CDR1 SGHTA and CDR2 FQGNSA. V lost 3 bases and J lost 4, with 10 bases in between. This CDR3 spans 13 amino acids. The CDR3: CASSFGGLYEQYF. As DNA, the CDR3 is TGTGCCAGCAGCTTCGGGGGACTTTACGAGCAGTACTTC.

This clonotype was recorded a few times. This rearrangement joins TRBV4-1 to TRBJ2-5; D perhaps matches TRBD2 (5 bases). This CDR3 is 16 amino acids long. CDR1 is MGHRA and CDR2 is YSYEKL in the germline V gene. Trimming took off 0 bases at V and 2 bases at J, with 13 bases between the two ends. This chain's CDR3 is CASSQDPAGVQETQYF. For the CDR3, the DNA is TGCGCCAGCAGCCAAGACCCGGCCGGGGTACAAGAGACCCAGTACTTC.